The T cell receptor (beta chain) under discussion was sequenced for a study of molecular identifiers for immune sequencing clone quantification. MiXCR, run by TCRdb on the PCR reads, gives a single entry per CDR3 protein. The sample carries about 640,000 distinct CDR3 sequences, just under 20% recorded once. Overall study results and limits: It was shown that clones above 20 RNA copies held over 98% of effector molecules, but under 1% in naive cells.

Concerning this clonotype: The antigen is not known.

The V end was cut by 5 bases, the J end by 2 bases, with 10 bases between. The V gene's germline CDR1 is LNHDA and CDR2 SQIVND (reference sequence). The CDR3 contains 13 residues. The J gene is TRBJ2-7, the V gene TRBV19; D is undetermined. The receptor was isolated from a human donor in good health. Some libraries in this study had Jurkat cell RNA spiked in. The sample comprised naive CD8+ T cells from blood, with Jurkat cell RNA spiked in. Specified subset: FACS-sorted CD8+CD4-CCR7+CD45RA+ naive T cells. The CDR3 sequence is CASSEQSPYEQYF. As DNA, the CDR3 is TGTGCCAGTAGTGAGCAAAGTCCCTACGAGCAGTACTTC.